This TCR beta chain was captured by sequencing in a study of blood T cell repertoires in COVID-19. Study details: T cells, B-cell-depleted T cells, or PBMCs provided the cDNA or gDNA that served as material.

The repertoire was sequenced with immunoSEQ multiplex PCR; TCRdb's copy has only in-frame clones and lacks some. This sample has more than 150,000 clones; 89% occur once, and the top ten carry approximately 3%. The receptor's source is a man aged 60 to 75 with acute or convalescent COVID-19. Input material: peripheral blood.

In nucleotides, the CDR3 is TGTGCCATCAAAGGGGAAAATCCCTACGAGCAGTACTTC. Translating it yields CAIKGENPYEQYF. This chain joins TRBV10-3 and TRBJ2-7, with D tentatively TRBD1 (5 bases). CDR3 length: 13 residues. V was pared by 7 bases and J by 2 bases, with 12 bases between. Germline V gives CDR1 ENHRY, CDR2 SYGVKD.